Each of the 15 T cell receptor beta chains below was sequenced from the same sample in a study of T cells in Graves' hyperthyroidism and ophthalmopathy. Regions amplified from RNA transcripts were the TCR beta CDR3 regions. Carried out on the TCR CDR3, a first-round RT-PCR used the HTBI primer set. From the multiplex PCR reads, TCRdb called clonotypes with MiXCR, one entry per CDR3 protein. Of hundreds of thousands of distinct CDR3 sequences listed, over 35% are singletons. The specimen was blood. These receptors came from a man between 18 and 29 years old with Graves' hyperthyroidism.

This chain joins TRBV10-3 and TRBJ2-1; 9 bases match TRBD1. Germline V lookup: CDR1 ENHRY, CDR2 SYGVKD. Trimming at V came to 8 bases and at J to 5 bases, leaving 4 bases not matched to a gene. CDR3 length equals 13 residues. This chain's CDR3 is CAIRDRADNEQFF. For the CDR3, the DNA is TGTGCCATCCGGGACAGGGCCGACAATGAGCAGTTCTTC.

Remarks on this clonotype: A read error may be the cause here, since a much bigger clone is one base away. CDR3 region: CASTQGASEAFF. For the CDR3, the DNA is TGTGCCAGCACCCAGGGGGCGAGTGAAGCTTTCTTT. The chain links TRBV7-6 to TRBJ1-1; 8 bases match TRBD1. The CDR3 runs to 12 residues. Germline-derived CDR1 and CDR2 are SGHVS and FNYEAQ. The ends lost 7 bases at V and 7 bases at J; junction bases unmatched: 5.

This clonotype has just a few counts. In DNA form, the CDR3 reads TGTGCCAGCAGCACCTGGAGTGGGGCCCGACTCTACGAGCAGTACTTC. Translating it yields CASSTWSGARLYEQYF. V is TRBV7-9 and J is TRBJ2-7; tentative D call: TRBD1 (5 bases). The length of the CDR3 is 16 residues. Trimming stripped 5 bases from V and 3 bases from J, with 20 bases between. Germline CDR1 SEHNR, CDR2 FQNEAQ (reference sequence). Full variable domain (missing parts from reference TRBV7-9 and TRBJ2-7): DTGVSQNPRHKITKRGQNVTFRCDPISEHNRLYWYRQTLGQGPEFLTYFQNEAQLEKSRLLSDRFSAERPKGSFSTLEIQRTEQGDSAMYLCASSTWSGARLYEQYFGPGTRLTVT.

This chain joins TRBV7-9 and TRBJ2-5; 8 nucleotides match TRBD2. The CDR3 runs 15 residues. Germline V gene sequence: CDR1 SEHNR, CDR2 FQNEAQ (reference sequence). The ends lost 6 bases at V and 5 bases at J; junction bases unmatched: 11. The CDR3 DNA reads as TGTGCCAGCAGTTGGATAGCGGGGAGGTATGAGACCCAGTACTTC. It specifies CASSWIAGRYETQYF.

The CDR3 DNA reads as TGTGCCAGCAGCCCGACGGACGGGAACACTGAAGCTTTCTTT. Protein: CASSPTDGNTEAFF. This rearrangement joins TRBV7-8 to TRBJ1-1; no reliable D call. Trimming took off 5 bases at V and 1 base at J, with 11 bases between the two ends. CDR1 is SGHVS, CDR2 FQNEAQ, per germline. There are 14 residues in the CDR3.

This clonotype has just a few counts. This chain links TRBV5-1 with TRBJ1-3; the D gene is possibly TRBD1 (5 bases). Trimming shortened V by 1 base and J by 4 bases, and 12 bases separated the two germline ends. The CDR3 length is 15 residues. CDR1 is SGHRS and CDR2 is YFSETQ in the germline V gene. The CDR3 region is CASSLFGTDGNTIYF. CDR3 nucleotide sequence: TGCGCCAGCAGCTTGTTTGGGACCGACGGAAACACCATATATTTT. Complete variable domain (other parts from reference TRBV5-1 and TRBJ1-3): KAGVTQTPRYLIKTRGQQVTLSCSPISGHRSVSWYQQTPGQGLQFLFEYFSETQRNKGNFPGRFSGRQFSNSRSEMNVSTLELGDSALYLCASSLFGTDGNTIYFGEGSWLTVV.

Written as DNA, the CDR3 is TGTGCCAGCAGCTTCCTCGCGGAGACAGCAAATCAGCCCCAGCATTTT. Encoded protein: CASSFLAETANQPQHF. V and J are TRBV7-2 and TRBJ1-5; TRBD1 is a possible D gene (5 bases). This CDR3 is 16 amino acids long. Germline V gene lookup returns CDR1 SGHTA and CDR2 FQGNSA. V dropped 3 bases and J dropped 4 bases, with 16 bases sitting between them.

This clonotype has more than one count but fewer than ten. V is TRBV9 and J is TRBJ2-7; D tentatively reads TRBD1 or TRBD2 (5 bases each). Trimming stripped 3 bases from V and 6 bases from J, with 16 bases between. The CDR3 is 14 amino acids. CDR1 is SGDLS, CDR2 YYNGEE, per germline. CDR3 in amino acids: CASSAAQGVREQYF. The CDR3 DNA sequence: TGTGCCAGCAGCGCAGCTCAGGGAGTCCGCGAGCAGTACTTC.

This clonotype was picked up many times. The chain joins TRBV2 to TRBJ2-2; D might be TRBD1 (5 bases). V lost 5 bases to trimming and J lost 1 base, with 5 bases between them. Germline values: CDR1 SNHLY, CDR2 FYNNEI. The CDR3 sequence is 13 residues long. Written as DNA, the CDR3 is TGTGCCAGCAGTCAGGGGAACACCGGGGAGCTGTTTTTT. It encodes CASSQGNTGELFF.

The sample holds a few counts of this clonotype. The J gene is TRBJ1-2, the V gene TRBV11-2, with D hard to call. Germline CDR1 reads SGHAT; CDR2 reads FQNNGV. The CDR3 totals 15 residues. Trimming shortened V by 5 bases and J by 6 bases, and 19 bases separated the two germline ends. This CDR3 is CASSPERAGLNGYTF. For the CDR3, the DNA is TGTGCCAGCAGCCCGGAGAGGGCGGGATTAAATGGCTACACCTTC.

This chain uses TRBV15 with TRBJ1-2; possibly TRBD1 for D (5 bases). CDR1 LNHNV and CDR2 YYDKDF come from the germline V gene (reference sequence). CDR3 length: 13 amino acids. V dropped 0 bases and J dropped 12 bases, with 14 bases sitting between them. The DNA of the CDR3 is TGTGCCACCAGCAGAGATGCGGGGGGAGGAAACACCTTC. This sequence encodes CATSRDAGGGNTF.

The J gene is TRBJ2-2, the V gene TRBV5-1, with D perhaps being TRBD1 or TRBD2 (5 bases each). Germline assignment: CDR1 SGHRS and CDR2 YFSETQ. The CDR3 covers 16 residues. V gave up 5 bases and J gave up 2 bases, with 16 bases separating them. This CDR3 is CASSYLAGSNTGELFF. The CDR3 DNA follows: TGCGCCAGCAGTTATCTCGCAGGGAGCAACACCGGGGAGCTGTTTTTT.

This clonotype was detected ten times or more. The rearrangement links TRBV2 to TRBJ1-2, with 7 bases fitting TRBD1. The germline V gene has CDR1 SNHLY and CDR2 FYNNEI. The V segment lost 8 bases and the J segment 5 bases; nucleotides outside the gene matches: 11. The CDR3 loop spans 14 amino acids. The CDR3 region is CASGGTVPLYGYTF. CDR3 sequence (DNA): TGTGCCAGCGGGGGGACAGTGCCTCTTTATGGCTACACCTTC.

The table lists this clonotype with a count of one. J is TRBJ1-5 and V is TRBV6-1, with D uncertain. Germline CDR1 is MNHNS and CDR2 is SASEGT. CDR3 size: 14 residues. The V and J ends lost 5 bases and 3 bases respectively, with 11 bases between them. CDR3 nucleotide sequence: TGTGCCAGCAGTCCCGGCAGGATCAATCAGCCCCAGCATTTT. It encodes CASSPGRINQPQHF.

The count of this clonotype is one. Just one base apart from a much larger clone, this may be a read error. The genes are TRBV20-1 and TRBJ1-2; no firm D call. The CDR3 is 13 amino acids. From germline, CDR1 is DFQATT and CDR2 SNEGSKA (reference sequence). Trimming stripped 1 base from V and 8 bases from J, with 14 bases between. The DNA of the CDR3 is TGCAGTGCTAGAGGGGATAGGGAGGGAGGCTACACCTTC. It yields the protein CSARGDREGGYTF.